A single sample is the source of the 16 T cell receptor beta chains below, sequenced in a study of blood T cell repertoires in COVID-19. Measured with immunoSEQ multiplex PCR; TCRdb has only the in-frame clones, and not every one. Counted here are 320,000 or so clones, around 86% occurring once; the ten biggest clones make up about 5%. The sequenced material came from PBMCs or T cells enriched from blood (not recorded which). Receptors originate from a man aged 55 to 70 who had recovered from COVID-19.

This clone was seen just once. The chain has TRBV28 and TRBJ2-7; 7 nucleotides match TRBD1. This CDR3 has 16 amino acids. Trimming removed 6 bases from V and 0 bases from J; junction bases left unmatched: 11. Germline V gene lookup returns CDR1 MDHEN and CDR2 SYDVKM. The CDR3, as DNA: TGTGCCAGCAGCTCACCGCCGACAGGGCTCTCCTACGAGCAGTACTTC. Translation: CASSSPPTGLSYEQYF.

This chain connects TRBV24-1 to TRBJ1-6, with D perhaps matching TRBD1 (5 bases). The CDR3 is made up of 14 amino acids. Germline V CDR1 and CDR2: KGHDR, SFDVKD. V was trimmed by 5 bases and J by 7 bases, leaving 11 bases between them. The DNA for the CDR3 is TGTGCCACCAGTGCGGCAGGGCCCAATTCACCCCTCCACTTT. Protein: CATSAAGPNSPLHF.

The chain carries TRBV5-1 and TRBJ2-5; 11 positions match TRBD2. The CDR3 is 16 amino acids. CDR1 SGHRS and CDR2 YFSETQ come from the germline V gene. V dropped 4 bases and J dropped 3; count of bases not matched to a gene: 8. The CDR3 is CASSPTPGLAEETQYF. CDR3 DNA: TGCGCCAGCAGCCCTACCCCGGGACTAGCGGAAGAGACCCAGTACTTC.

The V and J genes are TRBV11-3 and TRBJ2-3; a weak D match, TRBD1 (5 bases). CDR3 length: 16 amino acids. The germline gives CDR1 SGHNT, CDR2 YENEEA. V lost 4 bases and J 0 bases, leaving 14 bases between the germline ends. As DNA, the CDR3 is TGTGCCAGCAGCTCCGGGCGACAGTTGAGCACAGATACGCAGTATTTT. Amino acids: CASSSGRQLSTDTQYF. Combining the CDR3 with reference TRBV11-3 and TRBJ2-3 gives the whole variable domain EAGVVQSPRYKIIEKKQPVAFWCNPISGHNTLYWYLQNLGQGPELLIRYENEEAVDDSQLPKDRFSAERLKGVDSTLKIQPAELGDSAVYLCASSSGRQLSTDTQYFGPGTRLTVL.

The CDR3 reads CASSLTPGGAETQYF. The CDR3, as DNA: TGTGCCAGCAGCTTAACCCCGGGAGGGGCAGAGACCCAGTACTTC. The chain has TRBV7-3 and TRBJ2-5; 8 positions match TRBD2. The germline V gene has CDR1 SGHTA and CDR2 FQGTGA. The CDR3 contains 15 residues. The V and J ends lost 0 bases and 4 bases, in that order; junction bases with no gene match: 4.

This clone was found once. This rearrangement joins TRBV27 to TRBJ2-7; 7 nucleotides agree with TRBD2. With V trimmed by 0 bases and J by 2 bases, 4 bases remained unmatched. The CDR3 is made up of 15 amino acids. Germline CDR1 reads MNHEY; CDR2 reads SMNVEV (reference sequence). The CDR3: CASSLSLGRTYEQYF. The CDR3 DNA sequence: TGTGCCAGCAGTTTATCGCTCGGGAGGACCTACGAGCAGTACTTC.

The sample holds one count of this clone. The chain is built from TRBV28 and TRBJ2-7, with D maybe TRBD2 (7 bases). The CDR3 is 17 amino acids. From germline, CDR1 is MDHEN and CDR2 SYDVKM. The ends were cut back, 0 bases at V and 2 bases at J, with 17 bases in the middle. CDR3 in amino acids: CASSLWPPGGHTYEQYF. Here the CDR3 DNA reads TGTGCCAGCAGTTTATGGCCCCCGGGGGGACATACCTACGAGCAGTACTTC.

The V call is TRBV7-2, the J call TRBJ1-5, with 7 bases aligning to TRBD1. The V segment lost 5 bases and the J segment 0 bases; nucleotides outside the gene matches: 7. Per the germline V gene, CDR1 is SGHTA and CDR2 is FQGNSA. The CDR3 totals 16 residues. CDR3 region: CASSPGTVSSNQPQHF. CDR3 nucleotides: TGTGCCAGCAGCCCCGGGACAGTTAGTAGCAATCAGCCCCAGCATTTT.

V usage is TRBV7-9 and J usage is TRBJ2-7, with D possibly matching TRBD2 (6 bases). V was pared by 1 base and J by 6 bases, with 10 bases between. Germline V lookup: CDR1 SEHNR, CDR2 FQNEAQ (reference sequence). The CDR3 has 13 amino acids. As DNA, the CDR3 is TGTGCCAGCAGCTTAGATCTGGGACTCGAGCAGTACTTC. This encodes CASSLDLGLEQYF. The full variable domain, with the rest looked up from reference TRBV7-9 and TRBJ2-7, is DTGVSQNPRHKITKRGQNVTFRCDPISEHNRLYWYRQTLGQGPEFLTYFQNEAQLEKSRLLSDRFSAERPKGSFSTLEIQRTEQGDSAMYLCASSLDLGLEQYFGPGTRLTVT.

This clone was counted a few times. For the CDR3, the DNA is TGTGCCATCAGTCCCGGGACAGCCGCCTCCTACGAGCAGTACTTC. Its protein product is CAISPGTAASYEQYF. This chain links TRBV10-3 with TRBJ2-7, with 7 bases matching TRBD1. This CDR3 has 15 amino acids. Unmatched junction bases numbered 7, after V lost 5 bases and J lost 0 bases. Germline-derived CDR1 and CDR2 are ENHRY and SYGVKD.

V gene TRBV2 combines with J gene TRBJ1-6; possibly TRBD1 for D (5 bases). Germline CDR1 reads SNHLY; CDR2 reads FYNNEI. Trimming removed 6 bases at V and 6 bases at J, with 12 bases between. This CDR3 spans 14 amino acids. This CDR3 reads CASRSGVLNSPLHF. CDR3 sequence (DNA): TGTGCCAGCAGATCGGGGGTTCTTAATTCACCCCTCCACTTT. The full variable domain, with the rest looked up from reference TRBV2 and TRBJ1-6, is EPEVTQTPSHQVTQMGQEVILRCVPISNHLYFYWYRQILGQKVEFLVSFYNNEISEKSEIFDDQFSVERPDGSNFTLKIRSTKLEDSAMYFCASRSGVLNSPLHFGNGTRLTVT.

Written as DNA, the CDR3 is TGTGCCAGCAGCTTGACCCCGGGGTCTGGGGCCAACGTCCTGACTTTC. Protein sequence: CASSLTPGSGANVLTF. V is TRBV7-2 and J is TRBJ2-6; D is possibly TRBD2 (5 bases). The CDR3 runs to 16 residues. Per germline, CDR1 SGHTA and CDR2 FQGNSA. V was pared by 3 bases and J by 1 base, with 10 bases between.

The V gene is TRBV29-1, the J gene TRBJ2-3; 8 bases fit TRBD1. V lost 6 bases and J lost 4; bases outside the gene matches: 9. Germline lookup yields CDR1 SQVTM and CDR2 ANQGSEA. The CDR3 loop spans 14 amino acids. Written as DNA, the CDR3 is TGCAGCGTGGCAGGGACAGGTGGGGCAGATACGCAGTATTTT. Residues: CSVAGTGGADTQYF.

This CDR3 is CAWSVHYEQYF. CDR3 sequence (DNA): TGTGCCTGGAGTGTCCACTACGAGCAGTACTTC. V is TRBV30 and J is TRBJ2-7, with unresolved D. Trimming took 0 bases from V and 3 from J, leaving 3 bases between them. Germline CDR1 is GTSNPN and CDR2 is SVGIG (reference sequence). The CDR3 has 11 residues.

V usage is TRBV28 and J usage is TRBJ2-2; D call uncertain. The CDR3 covers 14 residues. Germline V gene data show CDR1 as MDHEN and CDR2 as SYDVKM. The germline V and J ends were trimmed by 3 bases and 6 bases, with 11 bases remaining between them. CDR3 sequence (DNA): TGTGCCAGCAGTTTCCCAGAAGAATCCGGGGAGCTGTTTTTT. The encoded protein is CASSFPEESGELFF.

The J gene is TRBJ2-2, the V gene TRBV9; 9 nucleotides line up with TRBD2. Looked up from germline, CDR1 is SGDLS and CDR2 is YYNGEE. This CDR3 spans 15 amino acids. Germline trimming cut 2 bases from V and 4 bases from J; bases unmatched to any gene: 3. CDR3 region: CASSVSAGGTGELFF. The CDR3 DNA follows: TGTGCCAGCAGCGTGTCAGCGGGAGGCACCGGGGAGCTGTTTTTT. The complete variable domain, with remaining parts taken from reference TRBV9 and TRBJ2-2, reads DSGVTQTPKHLITATGQRVTLRCSPRSGDLSVYWYQQSLDQGLQFLIQYYNGEERAKGNILERFSAQQFPDLHSELNLSSLELGDSALYFCASSVSAGGTGELFFGEGSRLTVL.